Listed here are 17 T cell receptor beta chains from one sample, sequenced in a study of cytomegalovirus exposure and HLA in healthy donors. The PCR employed 60 Vbeta primers together with 13 Jbeta primers. Sequencing used immunoSEQ multiplex PCR; TCRdb keeps in-frame clones, though not all of them. The sample carries some 120,000 clones, around four fifths recorded once. Sequenced material: PBMCs. Source of these receptors: a man younger than 40 in good health and CMV-seronegative.

The rearrangement joins TRBV6-5 to TRBJ2-7; possibly TRBD1 for D (5 bases). CDR3 length: 14 residues. Looked up from germline, CDR1 is MNHEY and CDR2 is SVGAGI. V was cut by 6 bases and J by 9 bases, with 21 bases left in between. CDR3 DNA: TGTGCCAGCAGCCCCGACAGATCATCCTTTGTGCAGTACTTC. Encoded protein: CASSPDRSSFVQYF.

This clone was seen a handful of times. V and J are TRBV5-5 and TRBJ2-7; D is ambiguous. Germline-derived CDR1 and CDR2 are SGHKS and YYEKEE (reference sequence). The V end lost 1 base, the J end lost 1 base, and 6 bases lay between the germline ends. CDR3 length: 13 residues. The CDR3 DNA is TGTGCCAGCAGCTTGACAGCTTCCTACGAGCAGTACTTC. Residues: CASSLTASYEQYF.

The chain uses TRBV5-1 and TRBJ1-2; D is possibly TRBD1 (6 bases). Trimming removed 0 bases at V and 2 bases at J, with 17 bases between. There are 17 residues in the CDR3. Germline CDR1 is SGHRS and CDR2 is YFSETQ. The CDR3 region has the DNA TGCGCCAGCAGCTTGGGAGGGGGATTGAGGAGGAACTATGGCTACACCTTC. Its protein product is CASSLGGGLRRNYGYTF.

The chain joins TRBV19 to TRBJ2-1; 9 bases agree with TRBD2. Looked up from germline, CDR1 is LNHDA and CDR2 is SQIVND (reference sequence). This CDR3 contains 14 residues. The V segment lost 1 base and the J segment 9 bases; nucleotides outside the gene matches: 4. CDR3 in DNA: TGTGCCAGTAGTATAGTAGCGGGAGAATCTGAGCAGTTCTTC. Amino acid sequence: CASSIVAGESEQFF.

This clone was recorded a few times. The chain's CDR3 is CASRWRGVDTEAFF. As DNA, the CDR3 is TGCGCCAGCAGGTGGCGGGGGGTGGACACTGAAGCTTTCTTT. J is TRBJ1-1 and V is TRBV4-3, with a tentative D call TRBD1 (5 bases). CDR1 and CDR2 from the germline V gene are LGHNA and YSLEER. The ends were cut back, 6 bases at V and 3 bases at J, with 14 bases in the middle. This CDR3 contains 14 residues.

This clone was recorded only once. The V gene is TRBV7-8, the J gene TRBJ1-5; perhaps TRBD1 as D (6 bases). V gave up 2 bases and J gave up 7 bases, with 15 bases separating them. There are 15 residues in the CDR3. Germline lookup yields CDR1 SGHVS and CDR2 FQNEAQ. This CDR3 reads CASSLSSHRDQPQHF. The DNA of the CDR3 is TGTGCCAGCAGCTTATCCTCTCACAGGGACCAGCCCCAGCATTTT. Full variable domain (rest looked up from reference TRBV7-8 and TRBJ1-5): GAGVSQSPRYKVAKRGQDVALRCDPISGHVSLFWYQQALGQGPEFLTYFQNEAQLDKSGLPSDRFFAERPEGSVSTLKIQRTQQEDSAVYLCASSLSSHRDQPQHFGDGTRLSIL.

The V gene is TRBV4-3, the J gene TRBJ2-7, with D maybe TRBD2 (5 bases). The V gene lost 2 bases and the J gene lost 2 bases, with 10 bases spanning the gap. The CDR3 covers 14 residues. Looked up from germline, CDR1 is LGHNA and CDR2 is YSLEER. CDR3 region: CASSQQADTYEQYF. The CDR3, as DNA: TGCGCCAGCAGCCAACAAGCGGATACCTACGAGCAGTACTTC.

The V call is TRBV6-5, the J call TRBJ2-7; D unclear. Germline CDR1 MNHEY, CDR2 SVGAGI. The CDR3 runs to 15 residues. V lost 2 bases, J lost 1 base, and 12 bases lay in between. The CDR3 protein is CASSYKTQESYEQYF. CDR3 bases: TGTGCCAGCAGTTACAAAACCCAGGAATCCTACGAGCAGTACTTC.

This clone was recorded a few times. The genes are TRBV5-1 and TRBJ2-3; weak D call: TRBD2 (7 bases). The CDR3 has 15 amino acids. With 6 bases removed from V and 3 bases from J, the gap between germline ends came to 17 bases. Germline V gene sequence: CDR1 SGHRS, CDR2 YFSETQ. The CDR3 DNA reads as TGCGCCAGCACCCCGGGAGCGGGGACAACAGATACGCAGTATTTT. Translated, it gives CASTPGAGTTDTQYF.

This clone was recorded only once. The V gene is TRBV15, the J gene TRBJ1-6, with no clear D. This CDR3 region has 14 residues. The germline V gene encodes CDR1 LNHNV and CDR2 YYDKDF (reference sequence). The V gene lost 3 bases and the J gene lost 14 bases, with 17 bases spanning the gap. The CDR3 is CATSRDQRPQALHF. The CDR3 nucleotides read TGTGCCACCAGCAGGGATCAACGGCCTCAGGCCCTCCACTTT.

This clone was counted between two and nine times. This chain joins TRBV5-6 and TRBJ1-1; D may be TRBD1 (6 bases). Trimming removed 0 bases at V and 1 base at J, with 7 bases between. The CDR3 totals 14 residues. Germline V gene sequence: CDR1 SGHDT, CDR2 YYEEEE. The CDR3 spells CASSLGRGNTEAFF. Here the CDR3 DNA reads TGTGCCAGCAGCTTGGGCAGGGGGAACACTGAAGCTTTCTTT.

This chain links TRBV19 with TRBJ2-5; 12 positions match TRBD2. The junction had 3 bases not matched to a gene; V was cut back by 5 bases and J by 2 bases. The V gene's germline CDR1 is LNHDA and CDR2 SQIVND (reference sequence). CDR3 length equals 15 residues. Written as DNA, the CDR3 is TGTGCCAGTAGTCGACTAGCGGGGGATCAAGAGACCCAGTACTTC. Its protein is CASSRLAGDQETQYF.

The V gene is TRBV7-3, the J gene TRBJ1-1; 7 bases align to TRBD1. The CDR3 is made up of 16 amino acids. Trimming removed 5 bases from V and 2 bases from J; junction bases left unmatched: 11. In germline, CDR1 is SGHTA, CDR2 FQGTGA. CDR3 coding DNA: TGTGCCAGCAGCCCTAACCCCTGGGACAGAAACACTGAAGCTTTCTTT. It specifies CASSPNPWDRNTEAFF.

There are a few counts of this clone. The chain is built from TRBV6-6 and TRBJ1-1; 7 bases are a match to TRBD1. V lost 6 bases to trimming and J lost 3 bases; unmatched junction nucleotides: 10. The germline V gene has CDR1 MNHNY and CDR2 SVGAGI (reference sequence). CDR3 length: 15 amino acids. CDR3 protein: CASRTNRGADTEAFF. CDR3 in DNA: TGTGCCAGCAGGACAAACAGGGGAGCGGACACTGAAGCTTTCTTT.

The J gene is TRBJ2-5, the V gene TRBV5-1; 8 bases match TRBD2. CDR1 and CDR2 from the germline V gene are SGHRS and YFSETQ. After removal of 4 bases from V and 7 bases from J, the junction contained 12 bases not matched to a gene. The length of the CDR3 is 15 residues. For the CDR3, the DNA is TGCGCCAGCAGCGCAGCGGGGGCCGGCCGGGGGACCCAGTACTTC. Translating gives CASSAAGAGRGTQYF. Looking up the rest from reference TRBV5-1 and TRBJ2-5 gives the full variable domain: KAGVTQTPRYLIKTRGQQVTLSCSPISGHRSVSWYQQTPGQGLQFLFEYFSETQRNKGNFPGRFSGRQFSNSRSEMNVSTLELGDSALYLCASSAAGAGRGTQYFGPGTRLLVL.

CDR3 in amino acids: CASTAGVEEQFF. CDR3 in DNA: TGTGCCAGCACAGCGGGGGTGGAAGAGCAGTTCTTC. The chain joins TRBV13 to TRBJ2-1; 8 bases fit TRBD2. The length of the CDR3 is 12 residues. Trimming at V came to 7 bases and at J to 10 bases, leaving 6 bases not matched to a gene. Germline V gene lookup returns CDR1 PRHDT and CDR2 FYEKMQ (reference sequence).

The CDR3 DNA is TGTGCCTGGAGTCAGACTAGAACCTACAATGAGCAGTTCTTC. This encodes CAWSQTRTYNEQFF. This chain connects TRBV30 to TRBJ2-1; maybe TRBD2 (6 bases). CDR3 length: 14 amino acids. In germline, CDR1 is GTSNPN, CDR2 SVGIG (reference sequence). With 2 bases removed from V and 2 bases from J, the gap between germline ends came to 10 bases.